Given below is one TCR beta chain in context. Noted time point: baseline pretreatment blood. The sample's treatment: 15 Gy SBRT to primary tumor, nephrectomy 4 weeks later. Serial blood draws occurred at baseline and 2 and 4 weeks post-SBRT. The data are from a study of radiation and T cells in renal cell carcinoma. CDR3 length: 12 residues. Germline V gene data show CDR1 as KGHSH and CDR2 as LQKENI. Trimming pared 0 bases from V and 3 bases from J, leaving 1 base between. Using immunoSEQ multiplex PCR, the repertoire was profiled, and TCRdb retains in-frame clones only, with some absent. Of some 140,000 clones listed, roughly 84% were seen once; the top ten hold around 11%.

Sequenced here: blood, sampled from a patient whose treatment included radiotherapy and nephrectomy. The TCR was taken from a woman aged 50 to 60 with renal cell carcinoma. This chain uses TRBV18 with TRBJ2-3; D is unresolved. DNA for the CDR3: TGTGCCAGCTCACCACCGACAGATACGCAGTATTTT. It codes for CASSPPTDTQYF.